Each of the 27 T cell receptor beta chains below was sequenced from the same sample in a study of T cell responses to AZD1222 COVID-19 vaccine. TCRdb keeps only in-frame clones here, not all; method: immunoSEQ multiplex PCR. The profile shows 150,000 to 200,000 clones, 90% of them singletons. The specimen comprised peripheral blood, sampled on day 0 of AZD1222 vaccination. The receptors were gathered from an adult in good health.

The chain couples TRBV7-2 to TRBJ2-1, with 15 nucleotides matching TRBD2. This CDR3 spans 16 amino acids. Germline V CDR1 and CDR2: SGHTA, FQGNSA. The V gene end was trimmed by 5 bases and the J gene end by 12 bases; junction bases not matched to a gene: 11. The chain's CDR3 is CASSPRTSGGAVGQFF. In nucleotides, the CDR3 is TGTGCCAGCAGCCCACGGACTAGCGGGGGGGCCGTGGGGCAGTTCTTC. Supplemented by reference TRBV7-2 and TRBJ2-1, the full variable domain reads GAGVSQSPSNKVTEKGKDVELRCDPISGHTALYWYRQSLGQGLEFLIYFQGNSAPDKSGLPSDRFSAERTGGSVSTLTIQRTQQEDSAVYLCASSPRTSGGAVGQFFGPGTRLTVL.

This clone has just one count. The V gene is TRBV6-5, the J gene TRBJ1-1, with TRBD1 as a possible D gene (5 bases). The V gene lost 2 bases and the J gene lost 5 bases, with 12 bases spanning the gap. Per the germline V gene, CDR1 is MNHEY and CDR2 is SVGAGI. The CDR3 extends over 14 amino acids. The CDR3 DNA reads TGTGCCAGCAGTTACGGGGGAAGTGGGACTGAAGCTTTCTTT. Encoded protein: CASSYGGSGTEAFF.

The rearrangement links TRBV5-1 to TRBJ1-1; D unclear. V was trimmed by 1 base and J by 5 bases, leaving 6 bases between them. This CDR3 is 12 amino acids long. Germline values: CDR1 SGHRS, CDR2 YFSETQ. CDR3: CASSLTETEAFF. The CDR3, as DNA: TGCGCCAGCAGCTTGACAGAGACTGAAGCTTTCTTT. The variable domain in full, completed from reference TRBV5-1 and TRBJ1-1, reads KAGVTQTPRYLIKTRGQQVTLSCSPISGHRSVSWYQQTPGQGLQFLFEYFSETQRNKGNFPGRFSGRQFSNSRSEMNVSTLELGDSALYLCASSLTETEAFFGQGTRLTVV.

V and J are TRBV4-3 and TRBJ2-7; D call uncertain. CDR1 and CDR2 from the germline V gene are LGHNA and YSLEER. V was cut by 0 bases and J by 2 bases, with 11 bases left in between. The CDR3 sequence is 15 residues long. Here the CDR3 reads CASSQESAWAYEQYF. The CDR3, as DNA: TGCGCCAGCAGCCAAGAATCCGCCTGGGCCTACGAGCAGTACTTC.

The chain combines TRBV10-3 with TRBJ2-3; D perhaps matches TRBD2 (5 bases). The CDR3 spans 16 residues. V shed 6 bases and J shed 4 bases, with 20 bases lying between them. The germline V gene has CDR1 ENHRY and CDR2 SYGVKD. Here the CDR3 DNA reads TGTGCCATCAGGGACGTACTAGGAGCGAGGGCAGATACGCAGTATTTT. The encoded protein is CAIRDVLGARADTQYF.

The rearrangement links TRBV4-2 to TRBJ1-1; the match to TRBD1 covers 9 bases. Trimming took 3 bases from V and 3 from J; bases not matched to a gene: 5. The germline V gene has CDR1 LGHNA and CDR2 YNFKEQ. The CDR3 spans 15 residues. The CDR3 region is CASSQQQGADTEAFF. The CDR3 bases are TGTGCCAGCAGCCAGCAACAGGGGGCGGACACTGAAGCTTTCTTT.

The V and J genes are TRBV7-6 and TRBJ2-3, with D possibly TRBD2 on 6 matching bases. The CDR3 is 16 amino acids. The germline CDR1 and CDR2 sequences are SGHVS and FNYEAQ. Trimming left V 5 bases short and J 1 base short, with 16 bases between. CDR3 sequence: CASSLGEGLRTDTQYF. CDR3 DNA: TGTGCCAGCAGCCTAGGAGAGGGACTCCGCACAGATACGCAGTATTTT.

The genes are TRBV9 and TRBJ1-1, with a tentative D call TRBD1 (5 bases). This CDR3 has 15 residues. Trimming removed 3 bases at V and 1 base at J, with 13 bases between. CDR1 and CDR2 (germline): SGDLS, YYNGEE. The CDR3 nucleotides read TGTGCCAGCAGCGCAACCGGGACGGCGAACACTGAAGCTTTCTTT. Its protein product is CASSATGTANTEAFF.

The table lists this clone with a count of one. The chain carries TRBV7-8 and TRBJ2-7, with TRBD2 identical over 11 bases. The V and J ends lost 1 base and 11 bases, in that order; junction bases with no gene match: 16. This CDR3 comprises 17 residues. The germline V gene encodes CDR1 SGHVS and CDR2 FQNEAQ. CDR3 residues: CASSLDLVILAGDGEYF. CDR3 nucleotide sequence: TGTGCCAGCAGCTTAGATTTGGTGATACTAGCGGGGGATGGGGAGTACTTC.

This clone has just a few counts. V and J are TRBV14 and TRBJ1-6; D is ambiguous. CDR3 length: 15 residues. CDR1 is SGHDN, CDR2 FVKESK, per germline. V was shortened by 0 bases and J by 6 bases, with 9 bases between the two germline ends. In nucleotides, the CDR3 is TGTGCCAGCAGCCAAGACTCCTATATTAATTCACCCCTCCACTTT. Protein: CASSQDSYINSPLHF.

The V gene is TRBV4-1, the J gene TRBJ2-1; 11 bases are a match to TRBD2. The CDR3 covers 15 residues. The germline gives CDR1 MGHRA, CDR2 YSYEKL. The ends lost 4 bases at V and 8 bases at J; junction bases unmatched: 7. The CDR3 spells CASSRIAGGQDEQFF. CDR3 in DNA: TGCGCCAGCAGCCGCATAGCGGGGGGGCAGGATGAGCAGTTCTTC.

A note on this clone: The sample holds other DNA sequences that translate to the same CDR3. V usage is TRBV9 and J usage is TRBJ1-1; no clear D gene. Trimming pared 0 bases from V and 1 base from J, leaving 4 bases between. The germline V gene encodes CDR1 SGDLS and CDR2 YYNGEE. The CDR3 is 13 amino acids. The DNA for the CDR3 is TGTGCCAGCAGCGTAGAAGGGAACACTGAAGCTTTCTTT. This gives the protein CASSVEGNTEAFF.

The V and J genes are TRBV3-1 (or the pseudogene TRBV3-2) and TRBJ2-1; no reliable D call. Trimming stripped 4 bases from V and 6 bases from J, with 13 bases between. CDR1 and CDR2 (germline): LGHDT, YNNKEL (reference sequence). The CDR3 runs to 14 residues. Written as DNA, the CDR3 is TGTGCCAGCAGCCCCTCGAGCTGGGGCAATGAGCAGTTCTTC. Translation gives CASSPSSWGNEQFF.

This clone was recorded once. The CDR3 spells CSVVIPGRFREKLFF. CDR3 sequence (DNA): TGCAGCGTTGTGATTCCGGGACGGTTTCGTGAAAAACTGTTTTTT. The rearrangement uses TRBV29-1 and TRBJ1-4, with D perhaps matching TRBD1 (5 bases). Germline V gene sequence: CDR1 SQVTM, CDR2 ANQGSEA. V was pared by 4 bases and J by 7 bases, with 19 bases between. The CDR3 length is 15 residues.

CDR3 region: CASLSGGANTGELFF. In DNA form, the CDR3 reads TGTGCCAGCCTTAGCGGGGGAGCGAACACCGGGGAGCTGTTTTTT. The V and J genes are TRBV25-1 and TRBJ2-2; 9 bases are shared with TRBD2. Germline trimming cut 8 bases from V and 0 bases from J; bases unmatched to any gene: 4. From germline, CDR1 is MGHDK and CDR2 SYGVNS. The CDR3 loop spans 15 amino acids. The whole variable domain, filled in from reference TRBV25-1 and TRBJ2-2, reads EADIYQTPRYLVIGTGKKITLECSQTMGHDKMYWYQQDPGMELHLIHYSYGVNSTEKGDLSSESTVSRIRTEHFPLTLESARPSHTSQYLCASLSGGANTGELFFGEGSRLTVL.

V usage is TRBV15 and J usage is TRBJ2-3; D unresolved. The CDR3 covers 12 residues. The germline V gene has CDR1 LNHNV and CDR2 YYDKDF (reference sequence). The V gene lost 3 bases and the J gene lost 2 bases, with 3 bases spanning the gap. CDR3 region: CATSSNTDTQYF. CDR3 bases: TGTGCCACCAGCAGTAACACAGATACGCAGTATTTT.

V and J are TRBV7-8 and TRBJ2-7, with 10 bases aligning to TRBD2. The V and J ends lost 1 base and 7 bases, in that order; junction bases with no gene match: 16. This CDR3 spans 18 amino acids. Germline V CDR1 and CDR2: SGHVS, FQNEAQ. Here the CDR3 DNA reads TGTGCCAGCAGCTTAGGGGGCGGTTCACTAGCGGGGTCAGGAGAGCAGTACTTC. Amino acid sequence: CASSLGGGSLAGSGEQYF.

The chain uses TRBV5-5 and TRBJ2-2; 9 bases fit TRBD1. This CDR3 spans 15 amino acids. In germline, CDR1 is SGHKS, CDR2 YYEKEE (reference sequence). With 5 bases clipped from V and 6 bases from J, the junction kept 8 bases outside the gene matches. The CDR3 DNA reads as TGTGCCAGCAGTTCGGGACAGGGCTCCGCCGGGGAGCTGTTTTTT. This sequence encodes CASSSGQGSAGELFF.

The chain recombines TRBV6-5 with TRBJ2-5; TRBD2 is a possible D gene (6 bases). CDR3 length: 15 amino acids. Germline-derived CDR1 and CDR2 are MNHEY and SVGAGI. Trimming took 2 bases from V and 4 from J, leaving 14 bases between them. CDR3 in amino acids: CASSYGQEGRETQYF. The CDR3 bases are TGTGCCAGCAGTTACGGGCAGGAGGGACGAGAGACCCAGTACTTC.

J is TRBJ2-3 and V is TRBV6-5, with 9 nucleotides matching TRBD2. This CDR3 comprises 16 residues. CDR1 and CDR2 (germline): MNHEY, SVGAGI. Losses at the gene ends were 3 bases for V and 6 bases for J; bases not matched to a gene: 10. CDR3 coding DNA: TGTGCCAGCAGTTATGGGGTAGCGGGGGAGTACGATACGCAGTATTTT. Amino acid sequence: CASSYGVAGEYDTQYF.

The CDR3, as DNA: TGTGCCAGCAGTTCGGACAGGGGGCCCGACAATAGCAATCAGCCCCAGCATTTT. Protein sequence: CASSSDRGPDNSNQPQHF. V gene TRBV28 combines with J gene TRBJ1-5; 11 positions agree with TRBD1. The trim removed 4 bases at V and 0 bases at J, leaving 8 bases unmatched. The CDR3 has 18 residues. Germline V gene sequence: CDR1 MDHEN, CDR2 SYDVKM.

V gene TRBV7-8 combines with J gene TRBJ2-1; D gene ambiguous. The CDR3 sequence is 12 residues long. The germline V gene has CDR1 SGHVS and CDR2 FQNEAQ. V lost 1 base and J 10 bases, leaving 8 bases between the germline ends. CDR3 residues: CASSLEFGEQFF. The CDR3 nucleotides are TGTGCCAGCAGCTTAGAGTTTGGGGAGCAGTTCTTC. Together with reference TRBV7-8 and TRBJ2-1, the CDR3 gives the full variable domain: GAGVSQSPRYKVAKRGQDVALRCDPISGHVSLFWYQQALGQGPEFLTYFQNEAQLDKSGLPSDRFFAERPEGSVSTLKIQRTQQEDSAVYLCASSLEFGEQFFGPGTRLTVL.

The gene calls are TRBV18 and TRBJ2-7, with 12 nucleotides matching TRBD1. The germline V gene encodes CDR1 KGHSH and CDR2 LQKENI. CDR3 length: 18 residues. J was trimmed by 3 bases and V by 0 bases; bases with no gene match: 9. In DNA, the CDR3 is TGTGCCAGCTCACCACCGGGGGGACAGGGGGCATTAATCTACGAGCAGTACTTC. Residues: CASSPPGGQGALIYEQYF.

The chain has TRBV6-2 or TRBV6-3 and TRBJ2-5; D possibly corresponds to TRBD2 (6 bases). In germline, CDR1 is MNHEY, CDR2 SVGEGT. V dropped 0 bases and J dropped 3 bases, with 17 bases sitting between them. The CDR3 has 17 residues. In nucleotides, the CDR3 is TGTGCCAGCAGTTACTCCCTTTTTTCGGGGGTAAAAGAGACCCAGTACTTC. Protein: CASSYSLFSGVKETQYF.

This clone has only one observation. The chain employs TRBV6-2 or TRBV6-3 and TRBJ2-2; 7 bases align to TRBD1. Germline V gene data show CDR1 as MNHEY and CDR2 as SVGEGT. V shed 2 bases and J 9 bases; nucleotides not matched to a gene: 12. There are 16 residues in the CDR3. DNA of the CDR3: TGTGCCAGCAGTTACCCCCCCGGACAGGCCGGGCGGGAGCTGTTTTTT. Its translation is CASSYPPGQAGRELFF.

This chain uses TRBV19 with TRBJ2-6, with a weak D call TRBD2 (6 bases). The CDR3 runs 17 residues. V gave up 3 bases and J gave up 2 bases, with 14 bases separating them. Per the germline V gene, CDR1 is LNHDA and CDR2 is SQIVND (reference sequence). CDR3 loop: CASSILGGNAGANVLTF. CDR3 DNA: TGTGCCAGTAGTATCCTCGGAGGGAATGCTGGGGCCAACGTCCTGACTTTC.

The chain carries TRBV7-8 and TRBJ2-2, with a possible D match to TRBD2 (7 bases). The germline V and J ends were trimmed by 6 bases and 3 bases, with 14 bases remaining between them. This CDR3 contains 15 residues. Germline V gene sequence: CDR1 SGHVS, CDR2 FQNEAQ. CDR3 amino acids: CASSSRGGDTGELFF. CDR3 DNA sequence: TGTGCCAGCAGTTCACGAGGGGGGGACACCGGGGAGCTGTTTTTT.